These T cell receptor beta chains were read from a single sample in a study of T cell responses to AZD1222 COVID-19 vaccine. Profiled with immunoSEQ multiplex PCR; TCRdb holds only in-frame clones, not every one. Seen here are 150,000 to 200,000 clones, around 89% observed once, and the top ten hold 25% to 30%. The material was peripheral blood, obtained 28 days after the second AZD1222 dose. The receptors shown here come from an adult who received the AZD1222 COVID-19 vaccine. The CDR3 runs from the conserved cysteine through the conserved F or W. Each record gives: D gene, J gene, V gene, CDR3 length, CDR3 protein, CDR3 DNA. The D gene is left open where the match is weak.

d_call: .
j_call: TRBJ2-1
v_call: TRBV2
cdr3_length: 15
cdr3_aa: CASSEGSLAYNEQFF
cdr3_nt: TGTGCCAGCAGTGAAGGCAGCCTAGCCTACAATGAGCAGTTCTTC

d_call: .
j_call: TRBJ2-4
v_call: TRBV7-2
cdr3_length: 15
cdr3_aa: CASSSSRTAKNIQYF
cdr3_nt: TGTGCCAGCAGCTCCAGCCGAACCGCCAAAAACATTCAGTACTTC

d_call: .
j_call: TRBJ2-2
v_call: TRBV2
cdr3_length: 14
cdr3_aa: CASSEAATTGELFF
cdr3_nt: TGTGCCAGCAGTGAAGCGGCAACCACCGGGGAGCTGTTTTTT

d_call: .
j_call: TRBJ1-5
v_call: TRBV12-5
cdr3_length: 16
cdr3_aa: CASSSGGTGSNQPQHF
cdr3_nt: TGTGCTAGCTCTTCGGGGGGGACGGGAAGCAATCAGCCCCAGCATTTT

d_call: .
j_call: TRBJ2-7
v_call: TRBV2
cdr3_length: 15
cdr3_aa: CALRGEAAPLYEQYF
cdr3_nt: TGTGCCCTCAGGGGAGAGGCTGCACCCCTCTACGAGCAGTACTTC

d_call: TRBD2
j_call: TRBJ2-2
v_call: TRBV2
cdr3_length: 15
cdr3_aa: CASTAGGAGTGELFF
cdr3_nt: TGTGCCAGCACCGCGGGGGGGGCGGGCACCGGGGAGCTGTTTTTT

d_call: TRBD2
j_call: TRBJ2-5
v_call: TRBV2
cdr3_length: 16
cdr3_aa: CASRAELAGGLGTQYF
cdr3_nt: TGTGCCAGCAGGGCCGAACTAGCGGGAGGCCTTGGGACCCAGTACTTC

d_call: .
j_call: TRBJ1-1
v_call: TRBV7-2
cdr3_length: 15
cdr3_aa: CASSPFMTGNTEAFF
cdr3_nt: TGTGCCAGCAGTCCATTTATGACAGGGAACACTGAAGCTTTCTTT

d_call: TRBD2
j_call: TRBJ2-3
v_call: TRBV28
cdr3_length: 17
cdr3_aa: CASSSRGLAGDPDTQYF
cdr3_nt: TGTGCCAGCAGTTCCCGGGGCCTAGCGGGAGATCCAGATACGCAGTATTTT

d_call: TRBD1
j_call: TRBJ1-3
v_call: TRBV5-1
cdr3_length: 16
cdr3_aa: CASSPAGQGDGNTIYF
cdr3_nt: TGCGCCAGCAGCCCCGCGGGACAGGGGGATGGAAACACCATATATTTT

d_call: .
j_call: TRBJ1-4
v_call: TRBV7-9
cdr3_length: 14
cdr3_aa: CASSLVGTNEKLFF
cdr3_nt: TGTGCCAGCAGCTTAGTCGGGACTAATGAAAAACTGTTTTTT

d_call: .
j_call: TRBJ2-3
v_call: TRBV6-4
cdr3_length: 14
cdr3_aa: CASSEGPSTDTQYF
cdr3_nt: TGTGCCAGCAGTGAAGGACCTTCCACAGATACGCAGTATTTT

d_call: TRBD2
j_call: TRBJ2-5
v_call: TRBV15
cdr3_length: 15
cdr3_aa: CATSPTRTSPETQYF
cdr3_nt: TGTGCCACCAGCCCGACCAGGACTAGTCCAGAGACCCAGTACTTC

d_call: TRBD1
j_call: TRBJ1-4
v_call: TRBV5-4
cdr3_length: 15
cdr3_aa: CASSLAGQGTEKLFF
cdr3_nt: TGTGCCAGCAGCTTGGCGGGACAGGGGACTGAAAAACTGTTTTTT

d_call: .
j_call: TRBJ2-7
v_call: TRBV7-4
cdr3_length: 15
cdr3_aa: CATFPTGSTTYEQYF
cdr3_nt: TGTGCCACTTTCCCTACCGGGTCAACTACCTACGAGCAGTACTTC

d_call: TRBD1
j_call: TRBJ2-3
v_call: TRBV19
cdr3_length: 16
cdr3_aa: CASSPWGQGGTDTQYF
cdr3_nt: TGTGCCAGTAGTCCATGGGGCCAGGGGGGCACAGATACGCAGTATTTT

d_call: TRBD1
j_call: TRBJ1-4
v_call: TRBV7-9
cdr3_length: 16
cdr3_aa: CASSLPLTGEGEKLFF
cdr3_nt: TGTGCCAGCAGCCTACCCCTGACAGGGGAGGGTGAAAAACTGTTTTTT

d_call: TRBD2
j_call: TRBJ2-7
v_call: TRBV19
cdr3_length: 16
cdr3_aa: CASSTTGSGSSYEQYF
cdr3_nt: TGTGCCAGTAGTACCACGGGTAGCGGGAGCTCCTACGAGCAGTACTTC